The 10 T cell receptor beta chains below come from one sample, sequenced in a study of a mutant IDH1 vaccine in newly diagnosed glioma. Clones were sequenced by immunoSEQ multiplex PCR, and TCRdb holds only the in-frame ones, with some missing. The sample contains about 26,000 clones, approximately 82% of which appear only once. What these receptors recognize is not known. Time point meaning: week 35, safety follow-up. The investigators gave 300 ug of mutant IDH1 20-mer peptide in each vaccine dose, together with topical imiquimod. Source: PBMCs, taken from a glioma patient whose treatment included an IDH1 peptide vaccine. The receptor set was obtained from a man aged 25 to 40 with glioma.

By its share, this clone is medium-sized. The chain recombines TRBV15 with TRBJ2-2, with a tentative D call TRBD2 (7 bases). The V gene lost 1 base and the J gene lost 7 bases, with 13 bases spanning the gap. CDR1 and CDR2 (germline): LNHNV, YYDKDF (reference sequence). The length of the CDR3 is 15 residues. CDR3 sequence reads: CATSRVRGAGGELFF. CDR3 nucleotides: TGTGCCACCAGCAGAGTTCGGGGGGCCGGCGGGGAGCTGTTTTTT.

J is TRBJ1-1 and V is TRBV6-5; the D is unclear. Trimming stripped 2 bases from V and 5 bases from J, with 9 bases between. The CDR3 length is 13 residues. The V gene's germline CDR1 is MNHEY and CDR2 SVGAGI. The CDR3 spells CASSYGKGTEAFF. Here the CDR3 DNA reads TGTGCCAGCAGTTACGGGAAAGGAACTGAAGCTTTCTTT.

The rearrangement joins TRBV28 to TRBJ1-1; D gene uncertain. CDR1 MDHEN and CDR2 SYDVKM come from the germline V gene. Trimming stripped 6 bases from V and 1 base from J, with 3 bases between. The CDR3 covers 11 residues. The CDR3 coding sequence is TGTGCCAGCAGGTCGAACACTGAAGCTTTCTTT. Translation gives CASRSNTEAFF.

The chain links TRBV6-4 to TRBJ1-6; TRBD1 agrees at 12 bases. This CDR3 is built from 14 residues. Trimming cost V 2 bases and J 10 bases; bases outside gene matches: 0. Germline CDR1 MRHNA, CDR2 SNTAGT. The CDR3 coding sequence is TGTGCCAGCAGTGACGGGACAGGGGGCTCACCCCTCCACTTT. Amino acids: CASSDGTGGSPLHF.

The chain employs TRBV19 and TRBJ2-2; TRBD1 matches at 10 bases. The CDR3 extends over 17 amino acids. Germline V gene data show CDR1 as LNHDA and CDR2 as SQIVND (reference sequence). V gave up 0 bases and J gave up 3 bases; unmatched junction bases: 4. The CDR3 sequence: CASSIDHGTGDTGELFF. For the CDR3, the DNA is TGTGCCAGTAGTATAGATCATGGGACAGGGGACACCGGGGAGCTGTTTTTT. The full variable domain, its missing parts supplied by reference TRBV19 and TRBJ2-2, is DGGITQSPKYLFRKEGQNVTLSCEQNLNHDAMYWYRQDPGQGLRLIYYSQIVNDFQKGDIAEGYSVSREKKESFPLTVTSAQKNPTAFYLCASSIDHGTGDTGELFFGEGSRLTVL.

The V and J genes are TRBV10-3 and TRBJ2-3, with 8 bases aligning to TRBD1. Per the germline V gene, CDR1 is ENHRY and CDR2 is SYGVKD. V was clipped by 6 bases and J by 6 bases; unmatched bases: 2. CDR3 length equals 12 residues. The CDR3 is CAIRTGADTQYF. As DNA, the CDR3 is TGTGCCATCAGGACAGGGGCGGATACGCAGTATTTT.

CDR3 sequence: CASSTIRRGLVKVGNQPQHF. CDR3 coding DNA: TGTGCCAGTAGTACCATTCGCAGGGGGCTGGTAAAAGTAGGCAATCAGCCCCAGCATTTT. The chain recombines TRBV19 with TRBJ1-5; TRBD1 matches at 8 bases. J lost 2 bases, V lost 4 bases, and 19 bases had no gene match. This CDR3 comprises 20 residues. In germline, CDR1 is LNHDA, CDR2 SQIVND (reference sequence).

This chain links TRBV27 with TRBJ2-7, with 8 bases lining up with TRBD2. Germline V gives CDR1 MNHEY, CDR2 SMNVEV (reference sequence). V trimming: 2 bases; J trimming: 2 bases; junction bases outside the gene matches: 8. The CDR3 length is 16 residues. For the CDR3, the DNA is TGTGCCAGCAGTTTAGCGGGTATAGCGGGGCCCTACGAGCAGTACTTC. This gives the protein CASSLAGIAGPYEQYF.

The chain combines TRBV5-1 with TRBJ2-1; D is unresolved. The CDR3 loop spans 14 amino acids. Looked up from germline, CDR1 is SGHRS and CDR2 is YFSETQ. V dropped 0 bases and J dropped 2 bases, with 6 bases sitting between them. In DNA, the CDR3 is TGCGCCAGCAGCTTGGCCCAGGCCTACAATGAGCAGTTCTTC. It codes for CASSLAQAYNEQFF. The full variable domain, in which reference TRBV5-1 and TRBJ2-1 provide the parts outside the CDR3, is KAGVTQTPRYLIKTRGQQVTLSCSPISGHRSVSWYQQTPGQGLQFLFEYFSETQRNKGNFPGRFSGRQFSNSRSEMNVSTLELGDSALYLCASSLAQAYNEQFFGPGTRLTVL.

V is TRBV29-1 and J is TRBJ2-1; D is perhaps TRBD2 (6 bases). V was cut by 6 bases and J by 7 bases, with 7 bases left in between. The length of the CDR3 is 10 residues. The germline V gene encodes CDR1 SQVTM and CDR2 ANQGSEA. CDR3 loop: CSVGGNEQFF. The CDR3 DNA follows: TGCAGCGTGGGAGGTAATGAGCAGTTCTTC.